This paragraph reports one T cell receptor (beta chain). Antigen: not known. The sample belongs to a study of vaccination effects on CD4 cells after COVID-19. TCRdb's copy holds only in-frame clones and misses some; the assay was immunoSEQ multiplex PCR. Among fewer than 55,000 clones listed, less than 85% were seen once. Cells that had been cultured for 10 days were the source of isolated CD4+ T cells. The infection with SARS-CoV-2 (confirmed by PCR) occurred in this person between March and December 2020. All participants had two doses of either the BNT162b2 or mRNA-1273 vaccine. V was cut by 2 bases and J by 7 bases, with 17 bases left in between. Germline CDR1 reads LGHDT; CDR2 reads YNNKEL (reference sequence). The CDR3 loop spans 15 amino acids.

The origin of this receptor is a human donor who had a prior SARS-CoV-2 infection. The V gene is TRBV3-1 (or the pseudogene TRBV3-2), the J gene TRBJ1-2; D is undetermined. Specimen: CD4+ T cells from PBMCs cultured without peptide, collected after COVID-19 vaccination. The CDR3 region has the DNA TGTGCCAGCAGCCAATTTGTCAGCCCACGTAGTGGCTACACCTTC. This gives the protein CASSQFVSPRSGYTF.